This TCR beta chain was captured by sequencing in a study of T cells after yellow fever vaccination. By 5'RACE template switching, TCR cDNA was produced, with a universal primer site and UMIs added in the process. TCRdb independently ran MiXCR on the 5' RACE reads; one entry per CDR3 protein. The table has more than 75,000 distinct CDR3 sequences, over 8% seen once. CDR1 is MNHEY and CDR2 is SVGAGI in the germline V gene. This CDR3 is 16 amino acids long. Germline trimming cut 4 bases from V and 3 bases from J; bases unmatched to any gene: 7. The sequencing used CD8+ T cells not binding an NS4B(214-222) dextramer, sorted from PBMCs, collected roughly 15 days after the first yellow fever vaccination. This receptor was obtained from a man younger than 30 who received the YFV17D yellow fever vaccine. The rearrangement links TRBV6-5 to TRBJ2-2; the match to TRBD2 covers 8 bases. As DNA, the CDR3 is TGTGCCAGCAGTTTCTACTTCGGGGGGGACACCGGGGAGCTGTTTTTT. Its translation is CASSFYFGGDTGELFF.